This record covers a single T cell receptor beta chain. TCRdb's copy holds only in-frame clones and misses some; the assay was immunoSEQ multiplex PCR. The sample lists about 43,000 clones, 85% to 90% occurring once. This sample stems from a study of T cell changes during pregnancy in multiple sclerosis. Trimming removed 7 bases from V and 4 bases from J; junction bases left unmatched: 9. There are 14 residues in the CDR3. Germline lookup yields CDR1 SNHLY and CDR2 FYNNEI. The source material was peripheral blood, sampled in the second trimester of pregnancy. The chain is built from TRBV2 and TRBJ2-5; 7 positions match TRBD2. The origin of this receptor is a female donor in good health, enrolled as a control in a pregnancy study. CDR3 sequence reads: CASKAGVEGETQYF. As DNA, the CDR3 is TGTGCCAGCAAGGCGGGAGTAGAAGGAGAGACCCAGTACTTC. The complete variable domain, with remaining parts taken from reference TRBV2 and TRBJ2-5, reads EPEVTQTPSHQVTQMGQEVILRCVPISNHLYFYWYRQILGQKVEFLVSFYNNEISEKSEIFDDQFSVERPDGSNFTLKIRSTKLEDSAMYFCASKAGVEGETQYFGPGTRLLVL.